This section outlines one TCR beta chain sequence together with its context. Antigen: not known. The CDR3 sequence is 14 residues long. V lost 0 bases and J lost 3, with 8 bases in between. From germline, CDR1 is MNHEY and CDR2 SVGAGI. Measured with immunoSEQ multiplex PCR; TCRdb has only the in-frame clones, and not every one. The sample lists about 32,000 clones, about 87% occurring once. The data stem from a study of chemoradiotherapy in HPV16-positive cancers. Study-wide points: Candidate HPV-specific clones and E7-related TCR motifs grew in tumor during treatment.

The sequencing here drew on blood, taken from a patient who underwent chemoradiotherapy. The receptor was derived from a human donor with HPV-associated anogenital cancer. The V and J genes are TRBV6-5 and TRBJ1-2, with D tentatively TRBD1 (5 bases). The CDR3 DNA follows: TGTGCCAGCAGTTACTCTGGGGCGGACTATGGCTACACCTTC. Residues: CASSYSGADYGYTF.